The 26 T cell receptor beta chains reported below all come from one sample, sequenced in a study of T cells after yellow fever vaccination. TCRdb reprocessed the 5' RACE reads with MiXCR, giving one entry per CDR3 protein. The repertoire holds under 50,000 distinct CDR3 sequences, with just under 6.5% as singletons. This specimen was PBMCs, either bulk or a sorted T-cell subset (CD4+, CD8+, memory, or dextramer-sorted; not recorded which), taken 45 days after the yellow fever booster vaccination. The receptors stem from a man aged 25-40 years who received the YFV17D yellow fever vaccine.

About this clonotype: A clone one base away is much larger, so this may be a read error. The DNA of the CDR3 is TGTGCCAGCAGTTCCCTAGCGAGACACGAGACCCAGTACTTC. As protein: CASSSLARHETQYF. The gene calls are TRBV12-3 or TRBV12-4 and TRBJ2-5; weak D call: TRBD2 (6 bases). This CDR3 is 14 amino acids long. Trimming took 4 bases from V and 5 from J, leaving 14 bases between them.

The V call is TRBV7-2, the J call TRBJ2-7; unclear D gene. This CDR3 spans 12 amino acids. Between the trimmed V and J ends, which lost 3 bases and 4 bases, there was a span of 7 bases. CDR1 is SGHTA and CDR2 is FQGNSA in the germline V gene. The DNA of the CDR3 is TGTGCCAGCAGCTTGAACATTTACGAGCAGTACTTC. Its translation is CASSLNIYEQYF.

The table lists this clonotype with many counts. This rearrangement joins TRBV7-9 to TRBJ2-7; 9 bases match TRBD1. Germline trimming cut 0 bases from V and 3 bases from J; bases unmatched to any gene: 9. The germline CDR1 and CDR2 sequences are SEHNR and FQNEAQ (reference sequence). The CDR3 sequence is 17 residues long. The CDR3 region is CASSLAPKGTGFYEQYF. The CDR3 DNA is TGTGCCAGCAGCTTAGCCCCTAAAGGGACAGGGTTCTACGAGCAGTACTTC.

This clonotype has a count of ten or more. V is TRBV6-5 and J is TRBJ2-7; D ambiguous. The germline V and J ends were trimmed by 4 bases and 0 bases, with 16 bases remaining between them. Germline CDR1 MNHEY, CDR2 SVGAGI. The CDR3 totals 16 residues. The CDR3 loop reads CASSFPPRGSSYEQYF. In DNA form, the CDR3 reads TGTGCCAGCAGTTTCCCCCCCCGCGGAAGCTCCTACGAGCAGTACTTC.

This clonotype was found many times. The rearrangement joins TRBV18 to TRBJ2-3; D gene unclear. The CDR3 totals 13 residues. Germline V gives CDR1 KGHSH, CDR2 LQKENI. V was trimmed by 0 bases and J by 4 bases, leaving 5 bases between them. Written as DNA, the CDR3 is TGTGCCAGCTCACCACCCATGGCAGATACGCAGTATTTT. This translates into CASSPPMADTQYF.

At least ten counts were recorded for this clonotype. V gene TRBV6-1 combines with J gene TRBJ1-6, with D tentatively TRBD1 (6 bases). Trimming shortened V by 1 base and J by 14 bases, and 18 bases separated the two germline ends. Germline-derived CDR1 and CDR2 are MNHNS and SASEGT. The CDR3 loop spans 15 amino acids. This CDR3 is CASSEGGGPSSALHF. The CDR3 DNA is TGTGCCAGCAGTGAAGGGGGGGGGCCCTCTTCGGCCCTCCACTTT.

This clonotype has a handful of counts. V usage is TRBV6-2 or TRBV6-3 and J usage is TRBJ2-2; TRBD1 agrees at 7 bases. This CDR3 has 12 amino acids. Germline trimming cut 5 bases from V and 9 bases from J; bases unmatched to any gene: 3. Germline-derived CDR1 and CDR2 are MNHEY and SVGEGT. The CDR3 region is CASSRQGRELFF. CDR3 nucleotide sequence: TGTGCCAGCAGTAGACAGGGCCGGGAGCTGTTTTTT.

With respect to this clonotype: Since a much larger clone is just one base distant, this may be a read error. The chain joins TRBV2 to TRBJ2-1; 8 nucleotides align to TRBD2. CDR3 length: 13 amino acids. CDR1 and CDR2 from the germline V gene are SNHLY and FYNNEI. CDR3 sequence reads: CTSSGGLGDEQFF. CDR3 nucleotide sequence: TGTACCAGCAGTGGGGGACTAGGGGATGAGCAGTTCTTC.

The rearrangement joins TRBV7-6 to TRBJ2-7, with 10 bases identical to TRBD1. This CDR3 spans 13 amino acids. Unmatched junction bases numbered 4, after V lost 4 bases and J lost 7 bases. CDR1 and CDR2 (germline): SGHVS, FNYEAQ. CDR3 loop: CASSWTGGGEQYF. For the CDR3, the DNA is TGTGCCAGCAGCTGGACAGGGGGGGGGGAGCAGTACTTC.

This clonotype was counted many times. V usage is TRBV15 and J usage is TRBJ2-7; possible D gene TRBD1, 5 bases. Germline V gene sequence: CDR1 LNHNV, CDR2 YYDKDF (reference sequence). V lost 3 bases to trimming and J lost 4 bases, with 10 bases between them. The CDR3 consists of 13 residues. CDR3 amino acids: CATSRDISYEQYF. CDR3 DNA: TGTGCCACCAGCAGGGACATCAGTTACGAGCAGTACTTC.

The rearrangement uses TRBV6-2 or TRBV6-3 and TRBJ1-5, with TRBD1 matching over 10 bases. Germline V gene sequence: CDR1 MNHEY, CDR2 SVGEGT. The CDR3 consists of 16 residues. With 4 bases clipped from V and 1 base from J, the junction kept 4 bases outside the gene matches. The CDR3 DNA sequence: TGTGCCAGCAGTTCTGACAGGGGGCTCAGCAATCAGCCCCAGCATTTT. Its translation is CASSSDRGLSNQPQHF.

This clonotype was seen many times. The V and J genes are TRBV6-5 and TRBJ2-1; D is undetermined. Germline V gives CDR1 MNHEY, CDR2 SVGAGI. Trimming left V 5 bases short and J 9 bases short, with 17 bases between. The CDR3 covers 14 residues. The CDR3 region is CASSIGPVRVEQFF. The CDR3 DNA reads as TGTGCCAGCAGTATAGGCCCCGTCCGGGTTGAGCAGTTCTTC.

There are a few counts of this clonotype. This chain uses TRBV12-3 or TRBV12-4 with TRBJ1-5; possible D gene TRBD1, 5 bases. The CDR3 spans 13 residues. V was cut by 3 bases and J by 5 bases, with 8 bases left in between. The CDR3 nucleotides are TGTGCCAGCAGTTTTGGACATGATCAGCCCCAGCATTTT. Residues: CASSFGHDQPQHF.

In the case of this clonotype: Possible read error: a much larger clone is one base away. The chain joins TRBV20-1 to TRBJ2-1; D is undetermined. The CDR3 is 14 amino acids. V was cut by 6 bases and J by 3 bases, with 15 bases left in between. Germline V gives CDR1 DFQATT, CDR2 SNEGSKA (reference sequence). The DNA for the CDR3 is TGCAGTGCACCACCCCAAAGCTTCTACAATGAGCAGTTCTTC. Translated, it gives CSAPPQSFYNEQFF.

This clonotype was detected a few times. The V and J genes are TRBV7-2 and TRBJ2-6; TRBD1 is a possible D gene (5 bases). CDR3 size: 17 residues. Per germline, CDR1 SGHTA and CDR2 FQGNSA. V was shortened by 1 base and J by 2 bases, with 12 bases between the two germline ends. In DNA form, the CDR3 reads TGTGCCAGCAGCTTAGTGAATCTAGGGGCTGGGGCCAACGTCCTGACTTTC. This gives the protein CASSLVNLGAGANVLTF.

This clonotype came up many times. The V and J genes are TRBV29-1 and TRBJ2-1, with unresolved D. Trimming took 1 base from V and 2 from J, leaving 12 bases between them. The germline CDR1 and CDR2 sequences are SQVTM and ANQGSEA. This CDR3 has 15 amino acids. CDR3 region: CSVEAPWAAYNEQFF. The CDR3 DNA reads as TGCAGCGTTGAAGCTCCGTGGGCGGCCTACAATGAGCAGTTCTTC.

There are many counts of this clonotype. J is TRBJ2-3 and V is TRBV20-1; D possibly corresponds to TRBD2 (6 bases). Trimming pared 6 bases from V and 3 bases from J, leaving 16 bases between. CDR1 and CDR2 from the germline V gene are DFQATT and SNEGSKA (reference sequence). The CDR3 has 14 residues. CDR3 in amino acids: CSAGSGGVTDTQYF. The CDR3 DNA sequence: TGCAGTGCGGGTAGTGGCGGGGTGACAGATACGCAGTATTTT.

This clonotype was recorded many times. This chain connects TRBV19 to TRBJ1-2; D unclear. Deletions cut 7 bases from V and 0 bases from J, with 18 bases between. This CDR3 has 16 residues. Germline loops: CDR1 LNHDA, CDR2 SQIVND (reference sequence). CDR3 nucleotides: TGTGCCAGTACCCCTGCGGGGAAAGGAGCTAACTATGGCTACACCTTC. Translated: CASTPAGKGANYGYTF.

In its sample, this clonotype was seen a few times. The V call is TRBV5-6, the J call TRBJ2-5, with 9 bases matching TRBD2. With 3 bases clipped from V and 7 bases from J, the junction kept 16 bases outside the gene matches. CDR3 length: 17 residues. Germline V gene data show CDR1 as SGHDT and CDR2 as YYEEEE. DNA of the CDR3: TGTGCCAGCAGCTCCCTTGCAGCGGGAGGCCCCTCAGCGACCCAGTACTTC. Translated, it gives CASSSLAAGGPSATQYF.

This clonotype came up a few times. The CDR3 sequence is CASSFLAGADEQYF. CDR3 nucleotide sequence: TGCGCCAGCAGCTTTTTAGCGGGAGCTGACGAGCAGTACTTC. The V and J genes are TRBV5-1 and TRBJ2-7, with 9 positions matching TRBD2. There are 14 residues in the CDR3. The germline V gene encodes CDR1 SGHRS and CDR2 YFSETQ. V gave up 2 bases and J gave up 5 bases; unmatched junction bases: 5.

This clonotype was detected ten times or more. The chain couples TRBV7-8 to TRBJ2-2; unclear D gene. This CDR3 is built from 12 residues. Between the trimmed V and J ends, which lost 10 bases and 6 bases, there was a span of 12 bases. Germline V gene sequence: CDR1 SGHVS, CDR2 FQNEAQ. CDR3 protein: CATGRVPGELFF. CDR3 sequence (DNA): TGTGCCACCGGTAGGGTCCCCGGGGAGCTGTTTTTT.

V is TRBV7-9 and J is TRBJ2-3; 9 bases fit TRBD2. Germline CDR1 is SEHNR and CDR2 is FQNEAQ (reference sequence). CDR3 length equals 15 residues. Trimming removed 2 bases from V and 5 bases from J; junction bases left unmatched: 5. CDR3 loop: CASSLSSGIQDTQYF. In DNA, the CDR3 is TGTGCCAGCAGCTTATCTAGCGGGATTCAAGATACGCAGTATTTT.

This clonotype was seen ten or more times. The chain employs TRBV2 and TRBJ2-5; tentatively, D is TRBD2 (6 bases). Germline V gene lookup returns CDR1 SNHLY and CDR2 FYNNEI. V was cut by 7 bases and J by 7 bases, with 10 bases left in between. CDR3 length equals 11 residues. This CDR3 is CASTSRGTQYF. The CDR3 DNA is TGTGCCAGCACTTCGCGGGGGACCCAGTACTTC.

This clonotype showed up many times. The chain links TRBV29-1 to TRBJ2-7; D gene uncertain. Trimming removed 6 bases at V and 3 bases at J, with 9 bases between. The CDR3 runs to 11 residues. Germline CDR1 SQVTM, CDR2 ANQGSEA. CDR3 sequence: CSVSDLYEQYF. For the CDR3, the DNA is TGCAGCGTGTCTGACCTCTACGAGCAGTACTTC.

This clonotype appeared a few times. The chain uses TRBV4-1 and TRBJ2-1, with 9 bases identical to TRBD2. CDR1 is MGHRA and CDR2 is YSYEKL in the germline V gene. V was pared by 0 bases and J by 5 bases, with 8 bases of the junction left unmatched. The CDR3 has 17 amino acids. Here the CDR3 reads CASSQDLRREGDNEQFF. CDR3 in DNA: TGCGCCAGCAGCCAAGATCTCCGGCGGGAGGGGGACAATGAGCAGTTCTTC.

In its sample, this clonotype was seen many times. The chain uses TRBV7-3 and TRBJ2-1; D unclear. Germline CDR1 and CDR2: SGHTA and FQGTGA. The CDR3 consists of 12 residues. V was cut by 2 bases and J by 9 bases, with 8 bases left in between. The CDR3 DNA sequence: TGTGCCAGCAGCTTAGCTGACGCTGAGCAGTTCTTC. Translation: CASSLADAEQFF.